This T cell receptor beta chain was captured in a study of blood T cell repertoires in COVID-19. TCRdb keeps only in-frame clones here, not all; method: immunoSEQ multiplex PCR. The data hold 200,000 to 250,000 clones, with 86% observed a single time. The sequenced sample consisted of PBMCs or T cells enriched from blood (not recorded which). This TCR derives from a woman aged 30 to 39 who had been exposed to COVID-19.

The CDR3: CASNRVDTEAFF. The CDR3 DNA reads TGTGCCAGCAACAGGGTGGACACTGAAGCTTTCTTT. The V gene is TRBV2, the J gene TRBJ1-1; tentatively, D is TRBD1 (6 bases). Trimming stripped 7 bases from V and 3 bases from J, with 9 bases between. Germline V CDR1 and CDR2: SNHLY, FYNNEI. The CDR3 runs 12 residues. The entire variable domain, with the rest obtained from reference TRBV2 and TRBJ1-1, is as follows: EPEVTQTPSHQVTQMGQEVILRCVPISNHLYFYWYRQILGQKVEFLVSFYNNEISEKSEIFDDQFSVERPDGSNFTLKIRSTKLEDSAMYFCASNRVDTEAFFGQGTRLTVV.